Below are 8 T cell receptor beta chains sequenced from a single sample in a study of control samples from healthy donors and cancer patients. TCRdb's table, derived via immunoSEQ multiplex PCR, lists solely in-frame clones and lacks some. Here the sample spans about 82,000 clones, around 87% being singletons. The sample taken for sequencing was blood. The origin of the receptors is a middle-aged man in good health.

The rearrangement uses TRBV3-1 (or the pseudogene TRBV3-2) and TRBJ1-2; TRBD1 might be the D (5 bases). Germline V CDR1 and CDR2: LGHDT, YNNKEL (reference sequence). V was cut by 1 base and J by 2 bases, with 11 bases left in between. The CDR3 totals 15 residues. CDR3 DNA sequence: TGTGCCAGCAGCCAAGGGGCAGGGTGGAACTATGGCTACACCTTC. Translated, it gives CASSQGAGWNYGYTF.

The V gene is TRBV19, the J gene TRBJ2-7; no reliable D call. V lost 1 base and J lost 6, with 10 bases in between. Germline values: CDR1 LNHDA, CDR2 SQIVND (reference sequence). The CDR3 extends over 13 amino acids. CDR3 sequence reads: CASSIGLRSEQYF. The CDR3 coding sequence is TGTGCCAGTAGTATAGGTCTCCGGTCCGAGCAGTACTTC.

V is TRBV5-5 and J is TRBJ1-5, with 11 bases identical to TRBD1. This CDR3 is built from 16 residues. CDR1 and CDR2 (germline): SGHKS, YYEKEE (reference sequence). V lost 1 base to trimming and J lost 6 bases; unmatched junction nucleotides: 6. The CDR3 loop is CASSLTWTGGGQPQHF. The CDR3 DNA reads as TGTGCCAGCAGCTTGACCTGGACAGGGGGCGGTCAGCCCCAGCATTTT.

The J gene is TRBJ2-3, the V gene TRBV7-2; 16 positions agree with TRBD2. The J segment lost 4 bases and the V segment lost 5 bases, leaving 3 bases of the junction unmatched. Looked up from germline, CDR1 is SGHTA and CDR2 is FQGNSA. This CDR3 is 16 amino acids long. The CDR3, as DNA: TGTGCCAGCAGCGAGGGACTAGCGGGGGGGCCAGATACGCAGTATTTT. This translates into CASSEGLAGGPDTQYF.

The rearrangement uses TRBV24-1 and TRBJ2-2, with a possible D match to TRBD1 (6 bases). The CDR3 length is 16 residues. Germline V gene lookup returns CDR1 KGHDR and CDR2 SFDVKD. V lost 0 bases and J 6 bases, leaving 13 bases between the germline ends. CDR3 DNA: TGTGCCACCAGTGATTTGGGACAGAAGTCCTCCGGGGAGCTGTTTTTT. Translation: CATSDLGQKSSGELFF.

The rearrangement joins TRBV11-3 to TRBJ2-1; the D gene is possibly TRBD2 (7 bases). CDR1 is SGHNT and CDR2 is YENEEA in the germline V gene. Trimming cost V 2 bases and J 4 bases, with 15 bases left between them. The CDR3 has 16 amino acids. The CDR3, as DNA: TGTGCCAGCAGCTTACGGGGCGGGGGCTCATACAATGAGCAGTTCTTC. Residues: CASSLRGGGSYNEQFF. The whole variable domain, remainder taken from reference TRBV11-3 and TRBJ2-1, is EAGVVQSPRYKIIEKKQPVAFWCNPISGHNTLYWYLQNLGQGPELLIRYENEEAVDDSQLPKDRFSAERLKGVDSTLKIQPAELGDSAVYLCASSLRGGGSYNEQFFGPGTRLTVL.

This sequence joins TRBV7-9 and TRBJ2-7; 7 bases are a match to TRBD1. CDR3 length equals 13 residues. Per germline, CDR1 SEHNR and CDR2 FQNEAQ (reference sequence). The V gene end was trimmed by 3 bases and the J gene end by 3 bases; junction bases not matched to a gene: 2. CDR3 nucleotides: TGTGCCAGCAGCTTGGGACAGCGCTACGAGCAGTACTTC. It encodes CASSLGQRYEQYF.

This chain connects TRBV5-1 to TRBJ1-2; TRBD1 matches at 11 bases. The CDR3 spans 14 residues. The junction had 7 bases not matched to a gene; V was cut back by 0 bases and J by 12 bases. Germline loops: CDR1 SGHRS, CDR2 YFSETQ. DNA of the CDR3: TGCGCCAGCAGCTTGGAGGGGACAGGGGGGTCAAACACCTTC. The encoded protein is CASSLEGTGGSNTF.